The 2 T cell receptor beta chains below come from one sample, sequenced in a study of cytomegalovirus exposure and HLA in healthy donors. In the PCR, 60 Vbeta and 13 Jbeta primers were used. The table came from immunoSEQ multiplex PCR; TCRdb's copy has only in-frame clones and leaves some out. Here the sample spans about 100,000 clones, roughly 79% being singletons. The sample comprised PBMCs. The receptors were sampled from a woman between 35 and 50 years old in good health and CMV-seronegative.

This clone was found a few times. The CDR3 region has the DNA TGTGCCAGCAGCCAAGATAGGAGCTTTGAAAAACTGTTTTTT. This codes for CASSQDRSFEKLFF. The chain is built from TRBV4-2 and TRBJ1-4; D is ambiguous. The CDR3 totals 14 residues. CDR1 and CDR2 (germline): LGHNA, YNFKEQ. Between the trimmed V and J ends, which lost 0 bases and 7 bases, there was a span of 9 bases.

Turning to this clone: One end of the junction is discordant with germline, which a read error may explain. The chain recombines TRBV7-9 with TRBJ1-1; D is possibly TRBD1 (6 bases). CDR1 is SEHNR and CDR2 is FQNEAQ in the germline V gene (reference sequence). This CDR3 has 14 amino acids. The CDR3 DNA is TGTTCCAGCGGCAGTGTAGGGGGGGGCACTGAAGCTTTCTTT. Its protein is CSSGSVGGGTEAFF.